Presented here are 21 T cell receptor beta chains from one specimen sequenced in a study of regulatory T cells in long-lasting Graves disease. Sample time point: newly diagnosed GD, antithyroid drugs for less than 3 months. PBMC RNA served as the TCR library source. Combining iRepertoire HTBI primers with Arm-PCR of CDR3 regions, the authors built TCR beta libraries. TCRdb recomputed calls from the multiplex PCR reads with MiXCR, one row per CDR3 protein. The table includes a few hundred thousand distinct CDR3 sequences, roughly 19% detected once. The sample was also linked to a second study, of T cells in Graves' hyperthyroidism and ophthalmopathy.

The sample in question was peripheral blood mononuclear cells (PBMCs), obtained at new diagnosis, from a patient treated with antithyroid drugs. All receptors come from a woman under 40 with Graves disease.

There are many counts of this clonotype. The chain combines TRBV7-2 with TRBJ2-7; 14 bases match TRBD2. Trimming cost V 6 bases and J 4 bases; bases outside gene matches: 5. The CDR3 runs to 15 residues. Germline CDR1 reads SGHTA; CDR2 reads FQGNSA. The CDR3 region has the DNA TGTGCCAGCAGTTCGACTAGCGGGGGGGCTTACGAGCAGTACTTC. Its protein product is CASSSTSGGAYEQYF.

At least ten counts were recorded for this clonotype. The chain combines TRBV6-1 with TRBJ2-2, with D possibly TRBD1 on 5 matching bases. Germline V CDR1 and CDR2: MNHNS, SASEGT. V was trimmed by 9 bases and J by 4 bases, leaving 21 bases between them. This CDR3 is built from 16 residues. CDR3 region: CASTLGREQRTGELFF. In DNA, the CDR3 is TGTGCCAGTACCTTAGGCAGGGAACAGCGCACCGGGGAGCTGTTTTTT.

This clonotype appeared many times. V is TRBV12-3 or TRBV12-4 and J is TRBJ2-1; 11 bases fit TRBD2. The CDR3 sequence is 15 residues long. The trim removed 5 bases at V and 4 bases at J, leaving 4 bases unmatched. The CDR3 sequence is CASSQLAGVYNEQFF. For the CDR3, the DNA is TGTGCCAGCAGTCAACTAGCGGGAGTGTACAATGAGCAGTTCTTC.

This clonotype was recorded at least ten times. The chain links TRBV11-3 to TRBJ2-6; D is unresolved. This CDR3 region has 16 residues. The germline V gene has CDR1 SGHNT and CDR2 YENEEA. Trimming cost V 5 bases and J 0 bases, with 11 bases left between them. CDR3 amino acids: CASSPDGFSGANVLTF. The CDR3 coding sequence is TGTGCCAGCAGCCCGGACGGATTCTCTGGGGCCAACGTCCTGACTTTC. Based on the CDR3 plus reference TRBV11-3 and TRBJ2-6, the full variable domain is EAGVVQSPRYKIIEKKQPVAFWCNPISGHNTLYWYLQNLGQGPELLIRYENEEAVDDSQLPKDRFSAERLKGVDSTLKIQPAELGDSAVYLCASSPDGFSGANVLTFGAGSRLTVL.

This clonotype is a singleton in its sample. CDR3 sequence: CASSPAGQGASEAFF. As DNA, the CDR3 is TGTGCCAGCTCACCGGCGGGCCAGGGGGCCTCCGAAGCTTTCTTT. The rearrangement links TRBV18 to TRBJ1-1; TRBD1 matches at 8 bases. V lost 3 bases, J lost 8 bases, and 11 bases stayed unmatched. The CDR3 is 15 amino acids. Per the germline V gene, CDR1 is KGHSH and CDR2 is LQKENI. The full variable domain, completed using reference TRBV18 and TRBJ1-1, is NAGVMQNPRHLVRRRGQEARLRCSPMKGHSHVYWYRQLPEEGLKFMVYLQKENIIDESGMPKERFSAEFPKEGPSILRIQQVVRGDSAAYFCASSPAGQGASEAFFGQGTRLTVV.

This clonotype was seen at least ten times. V and J are TRBV27 and TRBJ2-3; D may match TRBD1 or TRBD2 (5 bases each). This CDR3 comprises 16 residues. Trimming stripped 5 bases from V and 3 bases from J, with 18 bases between. Germline V gene data show CDR1 as MNHEY and CDR2 as SMNVEV (reference sequence). This CDR3 reads CASSLTGWDGTDTQYF. The DNA of the CDR3 is TGTGCCAGCAGTCTCACGGGATGGGACGGGACAGATACGCAGTATTTT.

On this clonotype: A single base separates this from a much larger clone, so it may be a read error. The chain has TRBV4-1 and TRBJ1-5, with 7 bases lining up with TRBD1. CDR3 length: 15 residues. Germline V gene data show CDR1 as MGHRA and CDR2 as YSYEKL. CDR3 region: CASSQGQGLIQPLHF. CDR3 bases: TGCGCCAGCAGCCAAGGACAGGGCCTAATACAGCCCCTGCATTTT.

This clonotype was counted ten times or more. The chain has TRBV6-5 and TRBJ2-1, with a possible D match to TRBD2 (5 bases). V gave up 2 bases and J gave up 10 bases, with 6 bases separating them. The CDR3 consists of 11 residues. The germline gives CDR1 MNHEY, CDR2 SVGAGI. In DNA, the CDR3 is TGTGCCAGCAGTTACGAGCGGGAGCAGTTCTTC. Protein product: CASSYEREQFF.

This clonotype was found many times. The V gene is TRBV7-9, the J gene TRBJ1-2; D ambiguous. V gave up 3 bases and J gave up 3 bases, with 8 bases separating them. Germline V lookup: CDR1 SEHNR, CDR2 FQNEAQ (reference sequence). The CDR3 is 13 amino acids. The CDR3 loop reads CASSFDGDYGYTF. The CDR3 coding sequence is TGTGCCAGCAGCTTTGACGGAGACTATGGCTACACCTTC.

Ten or more counts support this clonotype. The rearrangement links TRBV19 to TRBJ1-2, with D uncertain. Germline V CDR1 and CDR2: LNHDA, SQIVND (reference sequence). Trimming stripped 3 bases from V and 1 base from J, with 21 bases between. The CDR3 contains 18 residues. In DNA form, the CDR3 reads TGTGCCAGTAGTATCCCGAAGACCCTAGGACGGTTTAACTATGGCTACACCTTC. As protein: CASSIPKTLGRFNYGYTF.

Ten or more counts support this clonotype. This sequence joins TRBV20-1 and TRBJ2-5; the match to TRBD2 covers 10 bases. This CDR3 has 14 amino acids. V dropped 6 bases and J dropped 3; count of bases not matched to a gene: 7. Germline-derived CDR1 and CDR2 are DFQATT and SNEGSKA (reference sequence). The DNA of the CDR3 is TGCAGTGCGGCGAGGACTAGCGGCGAAGAGACCCAGTACTTC. It yields the protein CSAARTSGEETQYF.

This clonotype was detected many times. The chain couples TRBV6-1 to TRBJ1-1; 10 bases map to TRBD1. Unmatched junction bases numbered 11, after V lost 6 bases and J lost 1 base. The CDR3 contains 17 residues. The germline V gene encodes CDR1 MNHNS and CDR2 SASEGT. Here the CDR3 reads CASSPTDRGDGNTEAFF. In nucleotides, the CDR3 is TGTGCCAGCAGCCCAACGGACAGGGGGGACGGGAACACTGAAGCTTTCTTT.

The J gene is TRBJ1-1, the V gene TRBV6-2 or TRBV6-3; 10 bases are a match to TRBD1. CDR1 is MNHEY and CDR2 is SVGEGT in the germline V gene. The CDR3 sequence is 15 residues long. The J segment lost 5 bases and the V segment lost 5 bases, leaving 8 bases of the junction unmatched. The CDR3 loop is CASSDRDRGGTEAFF. CDR3 sequence (DNA): TGTGCCAGCAGTGACCGGGACAGGGGAGGGACTGAAGCTTTCTTT.

Many counts were recorded for this clonotype. The CDR3 nucleotides read TGTGCCAGCAGCTTAACAGGGGGACCTCTATACAATGAGCAGTTCTTC. It is translated as CASSLTGGPLYNEQFF. The chain employs TRBV7-6 and TRBJ2-1; TRBD1 agrees at 8 bases. J gave up 4 bases and V 2 bases, and 7 bases lay outside the gene matches. This CDR3 region has 16 residues. The germline CDR1 and CDR2 sequences are SGHVS and FNYEAQ.

This clonotype was seen at least ten times. V is TRBV2 and J is TRBJ2-1; 12 nucleotides line up with TRBD2. Germline V gene lookup returns CDR1 SNHLY and CDR2 FYNNEI. The CDR3 contains 15 residues. The V and J ends lost 4 bases and 5 bases, in that order; junction bases with no gene match: 3. CDR3 in amino acids: CASSVTSGRNNEQFF. The CDR3 region has the DNA TGTGCCAGCAGTGTAACTAGCGGGAGGAACAATGAGCAGTTCTTC.

This clonotype was counted ten times or more. The gene calls are TRBV12-3 or TRBV12-4 and TRBJ2-7, with TRBD2 matching 14 bases. V lost 9 bases and J lost 6; bases outside the gene matches: 7. This CDR3 is built from 14 residues. Here the CDR3 DNA reads TGTGCCAGTGCCGGGACTAGCGGGAGTTCCGAGCAGTACTTC. Translating it yields CASAGTSGSSEQYF.

This clonotype was counted a single time. A far larger clone differs by one base, so this is likely a read error. The CDR3 DNA is TGTGCCATCAGTCACGGGACACTTAACTATGGCTACACCTTC. This sequence encodes CAISHGTLNYGYTF. The chain recombines TRBV10-3 with TRBJ1-2; D possibly corresponds to TRBD1 (6 bases). The germline V gene has CDR1 ENHRY and CDR2 SYGVKD. The CDR3 is made up of 14 amino acids. The ends were cut back, 5 bases at V and 1 base at J, with 11 bases in the middle.

The J gene is TRBJ2-3, the V gene TRBV12-3 or TRBV12-4, with 9 bases aligning to TRBD2. Trimming took 5 bases from V and 2 from J; bases not matched to a gene: 8. This CDR3 contains 16 residues. CDR3 loop: CASSPPLAGTTDTQYF. DNA for the CDR3: TGTGCCAGCAGTCCTCCCCTAGCGGGGACCACAGATACGCAGTATTTT.

This clonotype has a count of ten or more. The chain has TRBV11-2 and TRBJ1-4; D remains unclear. Per the germline V gene, CDR1 is SGHAT and CDR2 is FQNNGV. This CDR3 has 13 residues. V dropped 4 bases and J dropped 5 bases, with 8 bases sitting between them. Here the CDR3 reads CASSSTANEKLFF. The CDR3 DNA reads TGTGCCAGCAGCTCCACTGCCAATGAAAAACTGTTTTTT.

This clonotype was detected ten times or more. The V call is TRBV20-1, the J call TRBJ1-3; TRBD1 agrees at 9 bases. Trimming took 1 base from V and 4 from J; bases not matched to a gene: 2. The CDR3 covers 14 residues. CDR1 DFQATT and CDR2 SNEGSKA come from the germline V gene (reference sequence). CDR3 in DNA: TGCAGTGCTAGAGCCGGGACAGGGGGAAACACCATATATTTT. Its translation: CSARAGTGGNTIYF.

This clonotype showed up just a few times. The V gene is TRBV27, the J gene TRBJ1-6, with 7 positions matching TRBD1. This CDR3 is built from 17 residues. CDR1 is MNHEY and CDR2 is SMNVEV in the germline V gene (reference sequence). The trim removed 5 bases at V and 11 bases at J, leaving 18 bases unmatched. The CDR3: CASSTEWTGRSKAPLHF. The CDR3 DNA reads as TGTGCCAGCAGTACCGAATGGACAGGACGAAGTAAGGCACCCCTCCACTTT.